This T cell receptor (beta chain) came from a study of blood T cell repertoires in COVID-19. Study background: Whether acute or convalescent, the COVID-19 samples came from the United States, Italy and Spain.

The data were produced by immunoSEQ multiplex PCR, yet TCRdb's version contains in-frame clones alone and is incomplete. The sample shows about 54,000 clones, roughly 84% of them seen only once. The length of the CDR3 is 14 residues. Germline V gene lookup returns CDR1 MDHEN and CDR2 SYDVKM. V lost 6 bases to trimming and J lost 6 bases; unmatched junction nucleotides: 9. Sequencing input: peripheral blood. The chain has TRBV28 and TRBJ2-7; 9 nucleotides match TRBD1. The TCR was taken from a man in his fifties with active COVID-19. For the CDR3, the DNA is TGTGCCAGCAGGAAACAGGGGGCGCTCCTCGAGCAGTACTTC. Translated, it gives CASRKQGALLEQYF.